Below, one TCR beta chain is given with its context. Antigen unknown. It was with 60 Vbeta and 13 Jbeta primers that the PCR ran. Using immunoSEQ multiplex PCR, the repertoire was profiled, and TCRdb retains in-frame clones only, with some absent. The sample carries some 200,000 clones, around 83% recorded once. This record belongs to a study of cytomegalovirus exposure and HLA in healthy donors. The CDR3 contains 15 residues. CDR1 MNHEY and CDR2 SVGAGI come from the germline V gene. Trimming removed 7 bases from V and 7 bases from J; junction bases left unmatched: 8. General observations from the study: Several of the most significant clusters were apparently associated with common viral pathogens in a later analysis. In presence/absence analyses, roughly uniform sequencing depth across donors was assumed. Later analysis identified a missense DCLRE1C variant that was linked to TCR beta V- and J-gene trimming. A few V segments could not be told apart, such as TRBV6-2 and TRBV6-3, and were left out.

The gene calls are TRBV6-5 and TRBJ1-4, with 11 bases lining up with TRBD1. This receptor was taken from a woman between 50 and 59 years old in good health and CMV-seropositive. Material: PBMCs. As DNA, the CDR3 is TGTGCCAGCACCCACTCGGGGACAGGGGGTGAAAAACTGTTTTTT. It yields the protein CASTHSGTGGEKLFF.